This TCR beta chain emerged from a study of CD8 T cells in Susac syndrome. This clonotype showed up just once. An input of about 0.5 to 1 ug of RNA was subjected to reverse transcription using random hexamers. By means of immunoSEQ multiplex PCR, TCR beta CDR3 spanning 54 Vbeta and 13 Jbeta underwent amplification. MiXCR, applied by TCRdb to the immunoSEQ multiplex PCR reads, yields one record per CDR3 protein. The sample lists tens of thousands of distinct CDR3 sequences, about 95% seen once, with roughly 0.39% in the top ten. Each multiple sclerosis control was a treatment-naive patient with relapsing-remitting disease that was either stable or active. Sequenced sample: CD8+ T cells from PBMCs. This sequence originates from a human donor with multiple sclerosis.

This CDR3 is CASSPFADTQYF. The CDR3 nucleotides read TGTGCCAGCAGCCCCTTTGCAGATACGCAGTATTTT. The chain combines TRBV2 with TRBJ2-3, with D unresolved. The CDR3 totals 12 residues. V was shortened by 6 bases and J by 4 bases, with 8 bases between the two germline ends. The germline V gene has CDR1 SNHLY and CDR2 FYNNEI.